This T cell receptor (beta chain) appears in the sequencing data of a study of blood T cell repertoires in COVID-19. V was shortened by 1 base and J by 8 bases, with 11 bases between the two germline ends. Per the germline V gene, CDR1 is GTSNPN and CDR2 is SVGIG (reference sequence). CDR3 length: 12 amino acids. Measured with immunoSEQ multiplex PCR; TCRdb has only the in-frame clones, and not every one. Altogether under 250,000 clones are present, 85% to 90% being singletons, with the ten largest covering roughly 6.3%. This TCR derives from a man aged 60 to 75 with acute or convalescent COVID-19. The sample taken for sequencing was peripheral blood. The chain is built from TRBV30 and TRBJ1-2, with D perhaps matching TRBD1 (6 bases). CDR3: CAWSGGLGGYTF. The CDR3 coding sequence is TGTGCCTGGAGTGGGGGGCTAGGAGGCTACACCTTC. Looking up the rest from reference TRBV30 and TRBJ1-2 gives the full variable domain: SQTIHQWPATLVQPVGSPLSLECTVEGTSNPNLYWYRQAAGRGLQLLFYSVGIGQISSEVPQNLSASRPQDRQFILSSKKLLLSDSGFYLCAWSGGLGGYTFGSGTRLTVV.